These 19 T cell receptor beta chains were sequenced from one sample in a study of vaccination and CD4 T cells after COVID-19 (dated by TCRdb to the early 2020s). These TCRs are of unknown antigen specificity. The method was PCR. TCRdb names Illumina iSeq 100 as the instrument used. DNA from cultured CD4+ T cells underwent TCR sequencing with the Oncomine TCR Beta short-read assay at the Johns Hopkins FTIC core. The QIAamp micro DNA kit was used to extract genomic DNA from the cultured CD4+ T cells. Using fastp trimming at Q25 and MiXCR clonotype assembly, TCRdb reanalyzed the public sequencing data and kept in-frame beta chains. Each record represents a unique CDR3 protein, reported with the most common genes and DNA among its rows. This sample has several thousand distinct CDR3 sequences in its table, and approximately 40% of those were observed once. Roughly 26% of the sample comes from the top ten.

According to the study, the label for this sample's treatment or condition signals: approximately 10-day PBMC culture with coronavirus spike peptide pools or control peptides (ViraFEST assay). CD4+ T cells from unexposed donors were collected before the COVID-19 pandemic (2011-2018). The sample taken for sequencing was CD4+ T cells from blood, cultured in vitro. The receptor set was obtained from a human donor in good health.

The chain combines TRBV29-1 with TRBJ2-7; 9 nucleotides match TRBD1. This CDR3 is built from 13 residues. J gave up 5 bases and V 5 bases, and 7 bases lay outside the gene matches. Germline V lookup: CDR1 SQVTM, CDR2 ANQGSEA. Here the CDR3 DNA reads TGCAGCGTTAGAGGGACAGGGATCGACGAGCAGTACTTC. Translating it yields CSVRGTGIDEQYF.

The table lists this clonotype with a few counts. V gene TRBV24-1 combines with J gene TRBJ2-5; TRBD2 aligns across 9 bases. The CDR3 is made up of 15 amino acids. The J segment lost 2 bases and the V segment lost 5 bases, leaving 5 bases of the junction unmatched. Looked up from germline, CDR1 is KGHDR and CDR2 is SFDVKD. The CDR3 loop is CATSGALAGQETQYF. In nucleotides, the CDR3 is TGTGCCACCAGTGGGGCCCTAGCGGGACAAGAGACCCAGTACTTC.

The chain links TRBV7-2 to TRBJ2-1, with 7 bases matching TRBD1. Germline trimming cut 1 base from V and 6 bases from J; bases unmatched to any gene: 9. The CDR3 sequence is 16 residues long. CDR1 is SGHTA, CDR2 FQGNSA, per germline. CDR3 residues: CASSLGSGGRGNEQFF. The CDR3 DNA follows: TGTGCCAGCAGCTTAGGTTCAGGGGGAAGGGGCAATGAGCAGTTCTTC.

This clonotype was counted between two and nine times. This chain links TRBV2 with TRBJ2-5; 7 bases agree with TRBD1. This CDR3 is built from 16 residues. Germline V gives CDR1 SNHLY, CDR2 FYNNEI. Trimming took 7 bases from V and 1 from J; bases not matched to a gene: 12. Written as DNA, the CDR3 is TGTGCCAGCACCAAGAGCTGGGACAGCCTCCAAGAGACCCAGTACTTC. Amino acid sequence: CASTKSWDSLQETQYF.

This clonotype has only a few counts. V gene TRBV19 combines with J gene TRBJ1-2, with 11 bases matching TRBD1. J lost 3 bases, V lost 4 bases, and 7 bases had no gene match. Germline V gene sequence: CDR1 LNHDA, CDR2 SQIVND (reference sequence). The CDR3 totals 16 residues. The CDR3 sequence is CASSTGQGAGDYGYTF. The CDR3 region has the DNA TGTGCCAGTAGTACTGGACAGGGGGCAGGTGACTATGGCTACACCTTC. Combining the CDR3 with reference TRBV19 and TRBJ1-2 gives the whole variable domain DGGITQSPKYLFRKEGQNVTLSCEQNLNHDAMYWYRQDPGQGLRLIYYSQIVNDFQKGDIAEGYSVSREKKESFPLTVTSAQKNPTAFYLCASSTGQGAGDYGYTFGSGTRLTVV.

This rearrangement joins TRBV7-2 to TRBJ1-3; D call uncertain. Germline CDR1 reads SGHTA; CDR2 reads FQGNSA. The CDR3 consists of 15 residues. V lost 5 bases, J lost 2 bases, and 13 bases lay in between. The CDR3 DNA sequence: TGTGCCAGCAGCGGGTGGGGAACAACTGGAAACACCATATATTTT. Translated: CASSGWGTTGNTIYF. The full variable domain, rest sourced from reference TRBV7-2 and TRBJ1-3, is GAGVSQSPSNKVTEKGKDVELRCDPISGHTALYWYRQSLGQGLEFLIYFQGNSAPDKSGLPSDRFSAERTGGSVSTLTIQRTQQEDSAVYLCASSGWGTTGNTIYFGEGSWLTVV.

There are a few counts of this clonotype. This chain uses TRBV29-1 with TRBJ1-1; D is unresolved. The germline V gene has CDR1 SQVTM and CDR2 ANQGSEA. This CDR3 region has 12 residues. Trimming took 2 bases from V and 2 from J, leaving 6 bases between them. CDR3 loop: CSVELGNTEAFF. The CDR3 DNA sequence: TGCAGCGTTGAACTGGGAAACACTGAAGCTTTCTTT.

The J gene is TRBJ2-2, the V gene TRBV7-9, with 7 bases lining up with TRBD2. Germline V gene data show CDR1 as SEHNR and CDR2 as FQNEAQ (reference sequence). The V gene end was trimmed by 5 bases and the J gene end by 2 bases; junction bases not matched to a gene: 14. CDR3 length equals 18 residues. Here the CDR3 DNA reads TGTGCCAGCAGCGAGACTAGCAACGTTTTGATTAACACCGGGGAGCTGTTTTTT. Translation: CASSETSNVLINTGELFF.

This clonotype was detected only a few times. The chain joins TRBV7-3 to TRBJ2-1; D gene unclear. V was shortened by 0 bases and J by 7 bases, with 7 bases between the two germline ends. Germline CDR1 reads SGHTA; CDR2 reads FQGTGA. The CDR3 has 13 amino acids. This CDR3 reads CASSLTPRNEQFF. The DNA for the CDR3 is TGTGCCAGCAGCTTAACCCCTAGGAATGAGCAGTTCTTC.

This clonotype is judged large. The chain is built from TRBV20-1 and TRBJ2-5; D is perhaps TRBD2 (6 bases). Germline-derived CDR1 and CDR2 are DFQATT and SNEGSKA (reference sequence). V was trimmed by 6 bases and J by 5 bases, leaving 13 bases between them. The CDR3 covers 12 residues. This chain's CDR3 is CSARTGAETQYF. CDR3 coding DNA: TGCAGTGCGAGGACGGGAGCCGAGACCCAGTACTTC.

This chain uses TRBV20-1 with TRBJ2-3, with 9 bases aligning to TRBD2. J lost 8 bases, V lost 4 bases, and 13 bases had no gene match. The CDR3 sequence is 15 residues long. The germline gives CDR1 DFQATT, CDR2 SNEGSKA (reference sequence). The CDR3 nucleotides are TGCAGTGCTACCTTAGCGGGAGTAGATAGCGGTACGCAGTATTTT. This sequence encodes CSATLAGVDSGTQYF.

This clonotype appeared a few times. CDR3 amino acids: CASSLDRDSFEGGRRTTNEQYF. CDR3 DNA sequence: TGCGCCAGCAGCCTCGACAGGGATTCCTTCGAGGGCGGGAGGAGGACTACGAACGAGCAGTACTTC. This sequence joins TRBV4-3 and TRBJ2-7; D is possibly TRBD2 (8 bases). The V end lost 4 bases, the J end lost 5 bases, and 39 bases lay between the germline ends. CDR1 is LGHNA, CDR2 YSLEER, per germline. The CDR3 extends over 22 amino acids.

This chain connects TRBV4-3 to TRBJ1-5; maybe TRBD1 (5 bases). From germline, CDR1 is LGHNA and CDR2 YSLEER. This CDR3 has 15 residues. The ends were cut back, 1 base at V and 0 bases at J, with 7 bases in the middle. The CDR3 sequence: CASSQVGGSNQPQHF. CDR3 nucleotide sequence: TGCGCCAGCAGCCAAGTGGGGGGTAGCAATCAGCCCCAGCATTTT.

The chain recombines TRBV3-1 with TRBJ2-3, with 7 nucleotides matching TRBD2. Losses at the gene ends were 1 base for V and 2 bases for J; bases not matched to a gene: 3. There are 15 residues in the CDR3. CDR1 and CDR2 (germline): LGHDT, YNNKEL (reference sequence). The CDR3 bases are TGTGCCAGCAGCCAAGGGGGGACTAACACAGATACGCAGTATTTT. Translated: CASSQGGTNTDTQYF.

The genes are TRBV19 and TRBJ2-1, with 7 bases aligning to TRBD2. The trim removed 5 bases at V and 2 bases at J, leaving 9 bases unmatched. There are 16 residues in the CDR3. The germline gives CDR1 LNHDA, CDR2 SQIVND (reference sequence). This CDR3 reads CASSVISGLTYNEQFF. CDR3 bases: TGTGCCAGTAGTGTCATTAGCGGGCTCACCTACAATGAGCAGTTCTTC.

The chain uses TRBV20-1 and TRBJ1-3; 7 nucleotides match TRBD1. The CDR3 has 15 amino acids. Germline-derived CDR1 and CDR2 are DFQATT and SNEGSKA (reference sequence). V was pared by 6 bases and J by 4 bases, with 12 bases of the junction left unmatched. CDR3 protein: CSAPHPGTVGNTIYF. As DNA, the CDR3 is TGCAGTGCGCCGCATCCCGGGACAGTGGGAAACACCATATATTTT.

This chain uses TRBV20-1 with TRBJ2-1, with 11 bases identical to TRBD1. The ends lost 4 bases at V and 8 bases at J; junction bases unmatched: 4. The CDR3 has 13 amino acids. Germline loops: CDR1 DFQATT, CDR2 SNEGSKA (reference sequence). The CDR3 spells CSATDRGRDEQFF. CDR3 in DNA: TGCAGTGCTACGGACAGGGGGCGTGATGAGCAGTTCTTC.

The chain combines TRBV19 with TRBJ1-1, with a possible D match to TRBD1 (5 bases). Trimming cost V 3 bases and J 1 base, with 12 bases left between them. This CDR3 spans 15 amino acids. Germline V gene data show CDR1 as LNHDA and CDR2 as SQIVND (reference sequence). CDR3 DNA: TGTGCCAGTAGTATTACCGGGACGGGGAACACTGAAGCTTTCTTT. Its protein is CASSITGTGNTEAFF.

This clonotype has just a few counts. The genes are TRBV20-1 and TRBJ2-7; D is undetermined. Germline V gives CDR1 DFQATT, CDR2 SNEGSKA (reference sequence). The germline V and J ends were trimmed by 0 bases and 4 bases, with 13 bases remaining between them. The CDR3 sequence is 14 residues long. The CDR3 sequence is CSARDNGGSYEQYF. CDR3 sequence (DNA): TGCAGTGCTAGAGATAATGGTGGAAGTTACGAGCAGTACTTC.